This T cell receptor (beta chain) was sequenced in a study of cytomegalovirus exposure and HLA in healthy donors listed by TCRdb under 2017. A note on the overall study: According to an earlier analysis of 587 of the donors, some 170 million T cells yielded 90 million to 140 million unique TCR beta sequences and more than 250 Gb of sequence data. About 300 gigabases of sequencing data and approximately 84 million unique TCR sequences were included in an early release covering roughly 600 HLA-typed donors. Of the approximately 400 genotyped donors, roughly 80% were placed in the genetic ancestry cluster associated with self-reported Caucasian donors. The aim of the study was to test whether cataloging public T cell receptors could identify signatures of past pathogen exposure. Using immunosequencing, the study profiled T cell repertoires from around 670 subjects and related those repertoires to cytomegalovirus serostatus. A separate validation cohort of 100 to 150 different subjects was used in addition to the roughly 700-subject first cohort. To predict cytomegalovirus infection status, the study combined high-throughput TCR immunosequencing, statistical association of individual TCRs with disease status, and machine learning. A later analysis re-analyzed previously published TCR beta repertoires from 500 to 700 donors and added high-resolution HLA genotyping to study TCR occurrence patterns. Rather than using new phenotypic data, the later analysis identified candidate immune exposures from TCR beta sequences and from how often those sequences occurred across donors. An earlier analysis of roughly 580 of the donors used high-throughput TCR beta sequencing to judge whether each TCR beta V gene segment behaved as functional or pseudogenic. Donor age, sex, ethnicity and CMV serostatus were compiled together with the repertoire data. A later genetic analysis took genome-wide SNP genotypes for about 65% of the roughly 670 donors and used that subset as a discovery cohort. All discovery cohort repertoires had been generated using a single sequencing platform. Both class I and class II loci were covered by HLA typing, at four-digit resolution. Typing coverage differed by locus: A, B, C, DRB1 and DQB1 were typed in roughly 620-630 donors, DQA1 in about 500, DPA1 in roughly 590, and DPB1 in 400 to 490. About 5 DR-DQ haplotypes were handled as single units for association and clustering, since linkage in the cohort was strong. Across around 400 genotyped donors of the cohort, an average of approximately 240,000 unique TCR beta nucleotide sequences per donor were sequenced, and roughly 17% of those sequences were non-productive. What the work shows at the level of the full study, not this receptor alone: A few of the identified cytomegalovirus-associated TCR beta chains were confirmed in vitro to be specific for cytomegalovirus antigens. Cytomegalovirus status was reported to be diagnosed by the classifier with high specificity and sensitivity in both the original and validation cohorts. A later analysis reported that several top co-occurrence clusters appeared linked to parvovirus B19, influenza, CMV and Epstein-Barr virus. The study listed approximately 150 TCR beta chains as associated with cytomegalovirus. The earlier analysis of 587 of the donors excluded about 16 rarely observed V segments, including chromosome 9 orphons, because counts were too low. Broadly in line with IMGT annotations, most TCR beta V segments showed up in productive rearrangements about 87% or about 30% of the time in an earlier analysis of some 590 of the donors. Immune exposure information for the cohort was limited to CMV serostatus. A later analysis found that HLA-associated TCR beta chains were more clonally expanded and had lower generation probabilities than equally common non-associated chains. A cluster of highly shared sequence variants was judged likely to represent a technical artifact of the sequencing pipeline. Correlated functional status among segregating V segments might be attributable to linkage disequilibrium, but an unknown experimental factor could not be ruled out. According to the authors, the approach could potentially be generalized to other disease states and immunological phenotypes. Sequencing depth was assumed to be roughly uniform across donors in the presence/absence analyses, though that assumption may not hold. Assigning TCR associations to individual alleles was difficult when HLA alleles, especially DR and DQ, strongly co-occurred. While some public TCRs were present in many individuals, most TCR sequences turned up only very rarely across donors. According to a later analysis, TCR association rates differed among HLA loci, with DRB1 alleles showing the most associated TCRs and HLA-C alleles showing the fewest. A later genetic analysis reported fewer N-insertions in productive TCRs among donors in an Asian-associated ancestry cluster than the approximately 700-donor mean. In this cohort, only TCR beta chains were sequenced, and detectable features were limited by the absence of alpha or paired-chain data. V-gene and J-gene trimming of TCR beta chains was associated with a missense DCLRE1C variant in a later genetic analysis, and the association was replicated in an independent cohort. At a false discovery rate of 0.05, a later analysis linked 16,951 TCR beta sequences to specific HLA alleles. Because the 87-base-pair reads could not distinguish some IMGT-functional V segments, including TRBV6-2 and TRBV6-3, those segments were excluded. HLA typing was unavailable for some donors at each locus, so association tests used only the typed subset. A further reported finding was that TCR beta sequences accurately predicted the HLA-A and HLA-B alleles for most subjects in the first cohort. A later analysis found that most CMV-associated TCR beta chains appeared HLA-restricted, with HLA associations seemingly driven largely by CMV exposure.

About this clone itself: Which antigen it targets is not known.

In total, around 600 healthy bone marrow donors made up the cohort. At the time of sampling, all cohort members were nominally healthy, though unrecorded immune exposures were likely present. The donor was CMV seropositive and was included in the group of approximately 300 seropositive cohort members. Each donor provided a peripheral blood sample, and peripheral blood mononuclear cells were used for TCR beta sequencing. The Qiagen DNeasy Blood Extraction Kit was used to extract genomic DNA from the blood cell samples. Library generation was performed with the immunoSEQ multiplex PCR assay. The multiplex PCR relied on a mix of 60 forward primers for TCR Vbeta segments and 13 reverse primers for TCR Jbeta segments. The CDR3 region of rearranged TCR beta genes was amplified from genomic DNA with a multiplex PCR assay. The Illumina HiSeq System was used to sequence the amplified TCR beta libraries as 87-base-pair reads. In the source study's methods: A later analysis counted about 80 million unique TCR beta chains across the 666 repertoires, and some 11 million of these chains were shared by at least two donors. Raw reads were error-corrected and collapsed into unique sequences by a nearest-neighbor algorithm in which closely related sequences were merged to remove PCR and sequencing errors. V, D and J gene segments were assigned by aligning CDR3 sequences to IMGT reference sequences. For a sequence to be retained, at least a six-nucleotide match to both a V gene segment and a J gene segment was required. Rearrangements were called productive when the CDR3 lacked stop codons and stayed in frame with V and J; all others were non-productive. Following IMGT convention, CDR3 was defined as the stretch from the second conserved V-encoded cysteine up to the conserved J-encoded phenylalanine. The earlier analysis of 587 of the donors excluded sequences that lacked an unambiguous match to a single V gene segment. An earlier analysis of 587 of the donors classified V segments as functional when productive rearrangements were above 56.7% and as segregating when the standard deviation between donors was above 5%. A statistical classification framework was built to diagnose cytomegalovirus status from the catalog of TCR beta chain sequences. V and J gene assignment, in a later analysis, came from comparing TCR nucleotide sequences with IMGT/GENE-DB human TR gene sequences. Using the TCRdist pipeline, a later analysis assigned CDR3 sequences along with most-parsimonious VDJ recombination scenarios. In a later analysis, each TCR beta chain was defined by its CDR3 amino acid sequence together with its V-gene family, and reads without a unique V-gene family were excluded. As a way to deal with suspected cross-contamination and a sequencing artifact, a later analysis dropped under 600 nucleotide sequences that were highly shared and had low generation probability. A later analysis calculated a clonal expansion index for each public chain from normalized within-repertoire ranks of inferred template counts. In a later analysis, generation probabilities were computed with a VDJ recombination model fitted to out-of-frame rearrangements, and the resulting probabilities were checked against IGoR. In a later analysis, hypergeometric tests were used to score TCR-TCR, TCR-HLA and TCR-CMV co-occurrence, with a repertoire-size bias correction applied to TCR pairs. In a later analysis, false discovery rates were estimated by permuting HLA or CMV assignments 20 times. A later analysis grouped co-occurring TCRs with DBSCAN, adding TCRdist sequence similarity when clustering within HLA-allele-positive subsets. For co-occurrence clustering, repertoires with fewer than 30,000 or more than 120,000 public chains were excluded, along with roughly 5 repertoires with anomalous nucleotide sharing. The table was pulled from immuneACCESS by TCRdb, which kept in-frame rearrangements only. Such tables lose some clones; where checked, under half of the loss comes from unresolved V genes, and the rest has no known cause. For V, J and clone size, that table is used; D and trimming come from the DNA. This sample's listing comprises some 200,000 clones. Clones ranked in the top ten supply around 1.1% of the sample.

The CDR3, from cysteine to phenylalanine, totals 15 residues. Just the 45-base CDR3 DNA is kept, in frame starting at base 1. At the junction V is shortened by 4 bases and J by 5 bases, with 14 bases in between. Sequences SGHVS (CDR1) and FNYEAQ (CDR2) are obtained from the germline V gene. The TCR originated in a girl aged 2 to 9 in good health and CMV-seropositive. Recombination linked TRBV7-6 to TRBJ2-2, with a tentative D gene TRBD2 over 5 matching bases. The sequencing sample was made of PBMCs. In nucleotides, the sequence is TGTGCCAGCAGCTCGACCCCACGGGGAACCGGGGAGCTGTTTTTT. Translation gives CASSSTPRGTGELFF.